These 18 T cell receptor beta chains originate from one sample sequenced in a study of ipilimumab plus nivolumab after autologous stem cell transplantation. Assay: immunoSEQ multiplex PCR; the TCRdb copy retains only in-frame clones and omits some. The data contain 5,000 or so clones, about 67% of them seen just once; the ten biggest clones take up roughly 28%. The sample in question was PBMCs, obtained in a trial of ipilimumab plus nivolumab as post-transplant consolidation. The receptors derive from a male donor with multiple myeloma.

This clone is a singleton in its sample. CDR3 sequence (DNA): TGTGCCAGCAGGGCCGAGACAGGGTATAATTCACCCCTCCACTTT. It is translated as CASRAETGYNSPLHF. V and J are TRBV11-2 and TRBJ1-6, with 7 positions matching TRBD1. V gave up 6 bases and J gave up 4 bases; unmatched junction bases: 6. This CDR3 contains 15 residues. Per germline, CDR1 SGHAT and CDR2 FQNNGV.

The J gene is TRBJ2-1, the V gene TRBV6-1; a weak D match, TRBD2 (6 bases). Germline V gene sequence: CDR1 MNHNS, CDR2 SASEGT. The CDR3 contains 12 residues. Trimming pared 8 bases from V and 7 bases from J, leaving 12 bases between. CDR3 protein: CASLRRGNEQFF. The CDR3 bases are TGTGCCAGCTTAAGGCGGGGTAATGAGCAGTTCTTC.

The rearrangement uses TRBV28 and TRBJ2-6; D remains ambiguous. Germline assignment: CDR1 MDHEN and CDR2 SYDVKM. Trimming took 3 bases from V and 3 from J, leaving 9 bases between them. This CDR3 has 15 residues. Written as DNA, the CDR3 is TGTGCCAGCAGTTTCCCCTCCATTGGGGCCAACGTCCTGACTTTC. Translating it yields CASSFPSIGANVLTF.

V is TRBV2 and J is TRBJ1-1; D is unresolved. Trimming cost V 2 bases and J 3 bases, with 7 bases left between them. In germline, CDR1 is SNHLY, CDR2 FYNNEI. The CDR3 has 13 residues. DNA for the CDR3: TGTGCCAGCAGTGAAACGTTCTACACTGAAGCTTTCTTT. Encoded protein: CASSETFYTEAFF.

Turning to this clone: The junction differs from germline at one of its ends, possibly a read error. The chain carries TRBV5-4 and TRBJ2-7, with D tentatively TRBD1 (6 bases). CDR1 is SGHNT and CDR2 is YYREEE in the germline V gene (reference sequence). This CDR3 spans 14 amino acids. The CDR3 DNA reads TGTGCCAGAAGCTTGGCAGGGGACATCTACGAGCAGTACTTC. Amino acid sequence: CARSLAGDIYEQYF.

Only a few counts were recorded for this clone. The rearrangement joins TRBV7-8 to TRBJ2-2; 14 positions match TRBD2. Germline trimming cut 5 bases from V and 0 bases from J; bases unmatched to any gene: 5. CDR3 length: 18 amino acids. The V gene's germline CDR1 is SGHVS and CDR2 FQNEAQ. The CDR3 sequence is CASSPGTSGGANTGELFF. DNA for the CDR3: TGTGCCAGCAGCCCGGGGACTAGCGGGGGAGCGAACACCGGGGAGCTGTTTTTT.

This chain links TRBV7-2 with TRBJ1-4; D ambiguous. Per germline, CDR1 SGHTA and CDR2 FQGNSA. Between the trimmed V and J ends, which lost 2 bases and 6 bases, there was a span of 7 bases. The CDR3 is made up of 13 amino acids. The CDR3 protein is CASSLSRDEKLFF. The CDR3 coding sequence is TGTGCCAGCAGCTTATCTCGGGATGAAAAACTGTTTTTT.

V is TRBV30 and J is TRBJ2-5; D gene unclear. Trimming shortened V by 0 bases and J by 1 base, and 9 bases separated the two germline ends. Germline V gene lookup returns CDR1 GTSNPN and CDR2 SVGIG (reference sequence). The CDR3 runs to 14 residues. The CDR3 reads CAWSVQSTQETQYF. CDR3 coding DNA: TGTGCCTGGAGTGTACAGTCGACCCAAGAGACCCAGTACTTC. Variable domain in full (rest from reference TRBV30 and TRBJ2-5): SQTIHQWPATLVQPVGSPLSLECTVEGTSNPNLYWYRQAAGRGLQLLFYSVGIGQISSEVPQNLSASRPQDRQFILSSKKLLLSDSGFYLCAWSVQSTQETQYFGPGTRLLVL.

The chain couples TRBV28 to TRBJ2-1; 13 bases match TRBD2. CDR3 length: 20 amino acids. CDR1 is MDHEN and CDR2 is SYDVKM in the germline V gene. V shed 6 bases and J 1 base; nucleotides not matched to a gene: 15. The CDR3 region has the DNA TGTGCCAGCAGCCCTACCAGGACTAGCGGGGGCCTCAGATCCTACAATGAGCAGTTCTTC. Translation gives CASSPTRTSGGLRSYNEQFF.

The DNA for the CDR3 is TGTGCCAGCACCGGGACAGCCAACACCGGGGAGCTGTTTTTT. It yields the protein CASTGTANTGELFF. The genes are TRBV2 and TRBJ2-2; TRBD1 matches at 7 bases. Germline V gene sequence: CDR1 SNHLY, CDR2 FYNNEI. V was pared by 7 bases and J by 2 bases, with 4 bases of the junction left unmatched. CDR3 length: 14 amino acids.

The J gene is TRBJ1-1, the V gene TRBV6-1; 12 nucleotides match TRBD1. The CDR3 totals 14 residues. Per germline, CDR1 MNHNS and CDR2 SASEGT. The V gene end was trimmed by 6 bases and the J gene end by 10 bases; junction bases not matched to a gene: 9. The chain's CDR3 is CASREGTGGGLAFF. In DNA form, the CDR3 reads TGTGCCAGCAGGGAGGGGACAGGGGGCGGTTTAGCTTTCTTT.

This clone was counted between two and nine times. The chain uses TRBV4-3 and TRBJ1-6, with no clear D. The CDR3 is 19 residues long. V shed 0 bases and J shed 3 bases, with 18 bases lying between them. Per germline, CDR1 LGHNA and CDR2 YSLEER. The CDR3 DNA follows: TGCGCCAGCAGCCAAGATATCAGCCCCCGGGGATACTATAATTCACCCCTCCACTTT. It yields the protein CASSQDISPRGYYNSPLHF.

The V and J genes are TRBV4-2 and TRBJ2-2; weak D call: TRBD2 (6 bases). The V gene lost 0 bases and the J gene lost 7 bases, with 18 bases spanning the gap. The length of the CDR3 is 17 residues. From germline, CDR1 is LGHNA and CDR2 YNFKEQ. The CDR3 here is CASSQETPRLVGGELFF. The CDR3 DNA sequence: TGTGCCAGCAGCCAAGAAACCCCGAGACTAGTTGGCGGGGAGCTGTTTTTT.

In its sample, this clone is large. Different DNA sequences within this sample yield the same CDR3. This chain joins TRBV9 and TRBJ1-1; TRBD1 agrees at 8 bases. V was clipped by 4 bases and J by 1 base; unmatched bases: 6. The CDR3 extends over 15 amino acids. Germline V gene sequence: CDR1 SGDLS, CDR2 YYNGEE. The CDR3 nucleotides are TGTGCCAGCAGCCCCCCAGGACAGGGGAACACTGAAGCTTTCTTT. The encoded protein is CASSPPGQGNTEAFF.

This chain joins TRBV5-6 and TRBJ1-3, with D unresolved. This CDR3 is 14 amino acids long. Between the trimmed V and J ends, which lost 0 bases and 3 bases, there was a span of 7 bases. Germline V gene sequence: CDR1 SGHDT, CDR2 YYEEEE. CDR3: CASSLVQLGNTIYF. Written as DNA, the CDR3 is TGTGCCAGCAGCTTGGTACAACTTGGAAACACCATATATTTT.

This clone was found a few times. The CDR3 sequence: CASSFTDTQYF. The DNA for the CDR3 is TGTGCCAGCAGCTTTACTGATACGCAGTATTTT. This chain connects TRBV5-8 to TRBJ2-3; D not resolved. Germline V gene data show CDR1 as SGHTS and CDR2 as YDEGEE. This CDR3 has 11 amino acids. The V end was cut by 2 bases, the J end by 6 bases, with 4 bases between.

The V call is TRBV6-1, the J call TRBJ2-7; D unresolved. Trimming took 3 bases from V and 4 from J, leaving 10 bases between them. The CDR3 covers 13 residues. Per the germline V gene, CDR1 is MNHNS and CDR2 is SASEGT. CDR3 amino acids: CASSENAAYEQYF. The DNA of the CDR3 is TGTGCCAGCAGTGAGAATGCGGCTTACGAGCAGTACTTC.

This chain joins TRBV10-3 and TRBJ2-7; D is possibly TRBD2 (5 bases). This CDR3 contains 19 residues. V was pared by 0 bases and J by 1 base, with 22 bases between. CDR1 and CDR2 from the germline V gene are ENHRY and SYGVKD. The CDR3 loop reads CAISESRLARLTSSYEQYF. The CDR3 DNA is TGTGCCATCAGTGAGTCGAGGTTAGCGAGGCTTACCTCTTCCTACGAGCAGTACTTC.